Shown below are 5 T cell receptor beta chains from a single sample sequenced in a study of cytomegalovirus exposure and HLA in healthy donors (dated by TCRdb to about 2017). Library preparation employed the immunoSEQ multiplex PCR assay. A mixture of 60 forward primers for TCR Vbeta segments and 13 reverse primers for TCR Jbeta segments was used in the multiplex PCR. This immuneACCESS table, as held by TCRdb, lists in-frame sequences with V and J called but not all clones. Of the missing ones, under half trace to an unresolved V gene in checked studies; the others have no known cause. The sample data list tens of thousands of clones, and around three quarters of these were observed just once. 2.5% of the sample goes to the ten largest clones. The sequenced sample was PBMCs. The receptors were sampled from a man between 25 and 39 years old in good health and CMV-seronegative.

The rearrangement uses TRBV6-4 and TRBJ1-1, with TRBD1 matching 8 bases. The V gene's germline CDR1 is MRHNA and CDR2 SNTAGT. The V and J ends lost 5 bases and 2 bases, in that order; junction bases with no gene match: 7. The CDR3 sequence is 15 residues long. The CDR3 reads CASSPTGDFNTEAFF. CDR3 bases: TGTGCCAGCAGTCCGACAGGGGACTTTAACACTGAAGCTTTCTTT.

The rearrangement joins TRBV28 to TRBJ2-5, with D perhaps TRBD2 (5 bases). The ends were cut back, 6 bases at V and 1 base at J, with 15 bases in the middle. CDR1 and CDR2 (germline): MDHEN, SYDVKM. The CDR3 loop spans 15 amino acids. The CDR3 bases are TGTGCCAGCAGGGAGGACCTATCTTCCCAAGAGACCCAGTACTTC. Its protein is CASREDLSSQETQYF.

This chain joins TRBV12-5 and TRBJ1-4; 10 bases agree with TRBD1. CDR3 size: 17 residues. Germline-derived CDR1 and CDR2 are LGHNT and FRNRAP. V was clipped by 3 bases and J by 2 bases; unmatched bases: 6. CDR3 sequence (DNA): TGTGCTAGTGGTTTCCACGGGACAGGGGCTACTAATGAAAAACTGTTTTTT. Protein: CASGFHGTGATNEKLFF.

This chain links TRBV20-1 with TRBJ2-7; D not certain. Germline V gene sequence: CDR1 DFQATT, CDR2 SNEGSKA (reference sequence). The V end was cut by 6 bases, the J end by 1 base, with 7 bases between. The CDR3 covers 11 residues. This chain's CDR3 is CSAIQSYEQYF. Here the CDR3 DNA reads TGCAGTGCGATACAGTCCTACGAGCAGTACTTC.

This chain uses TRBV27 with TRBJ1-1; no reliable D call. The ends were cut back, 7 bases at V and 2 bases at J, with 17 bases in the middle. CDR3 length: 15 residues. Germline assignment: CDR1 MNHEY and CDR2 SMNVEV (reference sequence). CDR3 bases: TGTGCCAGCAAGCCGCCTGAGATGATCAACACTGAAGCTTTCTTT. Amino acids: CASKPPEMINTEAFF.